This TCR beta chain was documented in a study of CD8 T cells in ankylosing spondylitis. One entry per CDR3 protein, called by TCRdb with MiXCR from the 5' RACE reads. The sample yields some 220,000 distinct CDR3 sequences, over 9.5% seen once. Germline CDR1 and CDR2: SGHRS and YFSETQ. The CDR3 has 13 residues. V was pared by 0 bases and J by 11 bases, with 11 bases between. At least ten counts were recorded for this clonotype. This receptor was identified in a male donor with ankylosing spondylitis or in good health (not recorded which). This rearrangement joins TRBV5-1 to TRBJ1-4; D is ambiguous. Sequenced sample: blood, either unsorted or a sorted T cell fraction (not recorded which). CDR3: CASSLEVATKLFF. CDR3 DNA sequence: TGCGCCAGCAGCTTGGAAGTAGCAACGAAACTGTTTTTT.